This T cell receptor (beta chain) originates from a study of blood T cell repertoires in COVID-19. Study-wide context: COVID-19 samples, acute and convalescent, were from the United States, Italy and Spain. T cells, B-cell-depleted T cells, or PBMCs provided the cDNA or gDNA that served as material.

Original handling: Amplified reference gene primers provided the basis for estimating nucleated cell counts. The protocol was immunoSEQ multiplex PCR, while the TCRdb copy is restricted to in-frame clones and leaves out a portion. V, J and clone size are those of that table, while D and trimming were read from the DNA. This table holds 200,000 to 300,000 clones, 80% to 90% found once. This clone was seen a single time. This TCR was recovered from a woman aged 50 to 60 with acute or convalescent COVID-19. Sequencing used peripheral blood.

The CDR3 coding sequence is TGTGCCAGTACAGGGGAATCTGGAAACACCATATATTTT. Its protein product is CASTGESGNTIYF. This chain connects TRBV19 to TRBJ1-3, with D perhaps TRBD1 (6 bases). The CDR3 length is 13 residues. Trimming pared 7 bases from V and 1 base from J, leaving 8 bases between. Germline lookup yields CDR1 LNHDA and CDR2 SQIVND (reference sequence). Filled out from reference TRBV19 and TRBJ1-3, the complete variable domain reads DGGITQSPKYLFRKEGQNVTLSCEQNLNHDAMYWYRQDPGQGLRLIYYSQIVNDFQKGDIAEGYSVSREKKESFPLTVTSAQKNPTAFYLCASTGESGNTIYFGEGSWLTVV.